This passage covers 24 T cell receptor beta chains from one sample sequenced in a study of blood T cell repertoires in COVID-19 (dated by TCRdb to between 2020 and 2021). To prepare the library, the immunoSEQ multiplex PCR assay was applied. Not all clones reach the TCRdb copy of this immuneACCESS table, which keeps in-frame sequences only. Checked studies attribute under half of the gap to unresolved V genes and leave the rest unexplained. Recorded for this sample are 90,000 or so clones; about 70% of them occurred a single time. The ten largest clonotypes hold around 23% of the sample. Material for sequencing was peripheral blood. These receptors came from a woman in her sixties in a cohort sampled during active or convalescent COVID-19.

The V gene is TRBV10-3, the J gene TRBJ1-6; D is possibly TRBD1 (6 bases). The CDR3 totals 14 residues. Trimming stripped 6 bases from V and 6 bases from J, with 12 bases between. Germline-derived CDR1 and CDR2 are ENHRY and SYGVKD. As DNA, the CDR3 is TGTGCCATCAGAGAAACAGGGTTTAATTCACCCCTCCACTTT. This encodes CAIRETGFNSPLHF.

The chain joins TRBV6-2 or TRBV6-3 to TRBJ2-6, with 8 nucleotides matching TRBD1. With V trimmed by 0 bases and J by 2 bases, 6 bases remained unmatched. CDR3 length: 18 amino acids. Germline V gives CDR1 MNHEY, CDR2 SVGEGT. The CDR3, as DNA: TGTGCCAGCAGTTACTCGACAGGGGTGGCTGCTGGGGCCAACGTCCTGACTTTC. Protein sequence: CASSYSTGVAAGANVLTF.

The chain carries TRBV15 and TRBJ2-2; tentatively, D is TRBD2 (5 bases). Trimming cost V 0 bases and J 5 bases, with 13 bases left between them. CDR3 length: 16 residues. Germline V lookup: CDR1 LNHNV, CDR2 YYDKDF (reference sequence). The CDR3 loop is CATSREWGSGTGELFF. CDR3 DNA: TGTGCCACCAGCAGAGAATGGGGAAGCGGTACCGGGGAGCTGTTTTTT.

This chain links TRBV7-9 with TRBJ2-1; 7 bases match TRBD1. The CDR3 has 16 amino acids. V gave up 4 bases and J gave up 7 bases; unmatched junction bases: 13. In germline, CDR1 is SEHNR, CDR2 FQNEAQ (reference sequence). DNA for the CDR3: TGTGCCAGCAGCTCATCGACAGGGCTATTATTGAATGAGCAGTTCTTC. Translating gives CASSSSTGLLLNEQFF.

The rearrangement links TRBV5-6 to TRBJ2-5; 11 bases match TRBD1. Per germline, CDR1 SGHDT and CDR2 YYEEEE. The CDR3 runs 15 residues. The V segment lost 2 bases and the J segment 5 bases; nucleotides outside the gene matches: 5. The DNA for the CDR3 is TGTGCCAGCAGCTTCCGGACAGGGGGCTTTGAGACCCAGTACTTC. Protein sequence: CASSFRTGGFETQYF. Using reference TRBV5-6 and TRBJ2-5 for the parts outside the CDR3, the full variable domain is DAGVTQSPTHLIKTRGQQVTLRCSPKSGHDTVSWYQQALGQGPQFIFQYYEEEERQRGNFPDRFSGHQFPNYSSELNVNALLLGDSALYLCASSFRTGGFETQYFGPGTRLLVL.

The rearrangement uses TRBV28 and TRBJ2-1, with 10 positions matching TRBD2. J lost 4 bases, V lost 6 bases, and 9 bases had no gene match. The germline gives CDR1 MDHEN, CDR2 SYDVKM. The CDR3 is made up of 16 amino acids. The CDR3 nucleotides are TGTGCCAGCAGCCCTGGGGCTAGCGGGGGATACAATGAGCAGTTCTTC. This codes for CASSPGASGGYNEQFF.

The rearrangement uses TRBV6-6 and TRBJ2-4; 8 bases are a match to TRBD1. The CDR3 sequence is 15 residues long. Germline V lookup: CDR1 MNHNY, CDR2 SVGAGI (reference sequence). V gave up 5 bases and J gave up 7 bases; unmatched junction bases: 10. CDR3 nucleotide sequence: TGTGCCAGCAGTCCTATGGACAGGGATGGGAACATTCAGTACTTC. Protein sequence: CASSPMDRDGNIQYF.

V gene TRBV18 combines with J gene TRBJ2-3; D is perhaps TRBD1 (5 bases). Deletions cut 2 bases from V and 5 bases from J, with 11 bases between. The CDR3 extends over 14 amino acids. Germline V CDR1 and CDR2: KGHSH, LQKENI. The DNA for the CDR3 is TGTGCCAGCTCACCAATCCTGGGGCAAGATACGCAGTATTTT. Translated, it gives CASSPILGQDTQYF.

This sequence joins TRBV19 and TRBJ1-5, with 7 bases identical to TRBD1. In germline, CDR1 is LNHDA, CDR2 SQIVND (reference sequence). CDR3 length equals 15 residues. Trimming cost V 3 bases and J 1 base; bases outside gene matches: 3. The CDR3 DNA is TGTGCCAGTAGTATGGGGACAGCAAGCAATCAGCCCCAGCATTTT. It translates to CASSMGTASNQPQHF.

This rearrangement joins TRBV7-6 to TRBJ2-1, with a possible D match to TRBD2 (6 bases). Germline V gene lookup returns CDR1 SGHVS and CDR2 FNYEAQ. This CDR3 is 18 amino acids long. Trimming took off 1 base at V and 7 bases at J, with 23 bases between the two ends. The CDR3 bases are TGTGCCAGCAGCTTAGACCCTCTCGGGCGGGGTGCGTGGAATGAGCAGTTCTTC. Translated: CASSLDPLGRGAWNEQFF. Supplemented by reference TRBV7-6 and TRBJ2-1, the full variable domain reads GAGVSQSPRYKVTKRGQDVALRCDPISGHVSLYWYRQALGQGPEFLTYFNYEAQQDKSGLPNDRFSAERPEGSISTLTIQRTEQRDSAMYRCASSLDPLGRGAWNEQFFGPGTRLTVL.

J is TRBJ1-2 and V is TRBV28; D perhaps matches TRBD1 (5 bases). The CDR3 contains 14 residues. Germline values: CDR1 MDHEN, CDR2 SYDVKM. The V end lost 5 bases, the J end lost 4 bases, and 14 bases lay between the germline ends. CDR3 sequence (DNA): TGTGCCAGCAGTCCACCCACAGGCTCCTATGGCTACACCTTC. It translates to CASSPPTGSYGYTF.

The CDR3 loop is CASSYGLAGGPSGETQYF. The CDR3 DNA reads as TGTGCCAGCAGCTACGGACTAGCGGGGGGGCCGAGTGGAGAGACCCAGTACTTC. This chain connects TRBV7-2 to TRBJ2-5, with 15 bases matching TRBD2. Looked up from germline, CDR1 is SGHTA and CDR2 is FQGNSA. The CDR3 loop spans 18 amino acids. V shed 4 bases, J shed 4 bases, and the junction held 10 bases outside the gene matches.

The J gene is TRBJ2-7, the V gene TRBV2; 15 bases align to TRBD2. The CDR3 runs to 15 residues. Germline V gene data show CDR1 as SNHLY and CDR2 as FYNNEI. The trim removed 8 bases at V and 5 bases at J, leaving 7 bases unmatched. CDR3 region: CASQGTSGGLHEQYF. In DNA, the CDR3 is TGTGCCAGCCAGGGGACTAGCGGGGGGCTCCACGAGCAGTACTTC.

This chain joins TRBV5-1 and TRBJ1-1; 9 nucleotides align to TRBD1. J gave up 4 bases and V 4 bases, and 5 bases lay outside the gene matches. CDR3 length: 14 residues. Germline values: CDR1 SGHRS, CDR2 YFSETQ. DNA of the CDR3: TGCGCCAGCAGCCCAAGACAGGGGGGCACTGAAGCTTTCTTT. As protein: CASSPRQGGTEAFF.

The genes are TRBV5-4 and TRBJ2-1, with 8 nucleotides matching TRBD1. The V gene's germline CDR1 is SGHNT and CDR2 YYREEE (reference sequence). V was pared by 9 bases and J by 2 bases, with 10 bases of the junction left unmatched. The CDR3 has 15 residues. The CDR3 nucleotides are TGTGCCACCAGACAGGGGTCGGTCGCCTACAATGAGCAGTTCTTC. This translates into CATRQGSVAYNEQFF.

The chain uses TRBV4-2 and TRBJ1-2; 10 bases fit TRBD1. V trimming: 0 bases; J trimming: 8 bases; junction bases outside the gene matches: 6. Germline CDR1 reads LGHNA; CDR2 reads YNFKEQ. The CDR3 is made up of 15 amino acids. The CDR3 bases are TGTGCCAGCAGCCAAGAAGGGACAGGGGCGCGGGGCTACACCTTC. Translated, it gives CASSQEGTGARGYTF.

The rearrangement uses TRBV27 and TRBJ2-1; TRBD1 matches at 12 bases. Germline values: CDR1 MNHEY, CDR2 SMNVEV (reference sequence). With 5 bases clipped from V and 5 bases from J, the junction kept 7 bases outside the gene matches. The CDR3 loop spans 16 amino acids. The CDR3 nucleotides are TGTGCCAGCAGTAACTCCGGGACAGGGGGCCACAATGAGCAGTTCTTC. The encoded protein is CASSNSGTGGHNEQFF.

The chain joins TRBV7-6 to TRBJ2-2, with D perhaps matching TRBD1 (5 bases). The V end was cut by 4 bases, the J end by 3 bases, with 12 bases between. The CDR3 totals 15 residues. Looked up from germline, CDR1 is SGHVS and CDR2 is FNYEAQ. DNA of the CDR3: TGTGCCAGCAGCTCTCCGACAGTATACACCGGGGAGCTGTTTTTT. This gives the protein CASSSPTVYTGELFF.

V gene TRBV5-1 combines with J gene TRBJ2-6; D possibly corresponds to TRBD1 (6 bases). The CDR3 is made up of 15 amino acids. Germline V gene sequence: CDR1 SGHRS, CDR2 YFSETQ. V was pared by 4 bases and J by 4 bases, with 12 bases between. This chain's CDR3 is CASSIQGGGANVLTF. CDR3 in DNA: TGCGCCAGCAGCATACAGGGTGGAGGGGCCAACGTCCTGACTTTC.

As for this clone: Distinct nucleotide sequences in the sample also encode this CDR3. The chain links TRBV5-1 to TRBJ1-1; 7 bases map to TRBD1. Germline V gene lookup returns CDR1 SGHRS and CDR2 YFSETQ. This CDR3 spans 16 amino acids. With 0 bases clipped from V and 1 base from J, the junction kept 6 bases outside the gene matches. The CDR3 bases are TGCGCCAGCAGCTTGGGGGGGAGGACAGGGAACACTGAAGCTTTCTTT. It encodes CASSLGGRTGNTEAFF. Supplemented by reference TRBV5-1 and TRBJ1-1, the full variable domain reads KAGVTQTPRYLIKTRGQQVTLSCSPISGHRSVSWYQQTPGQGLQFLFEYFSETQRNKGNFPGRFSGRQFSNSRSEMNVSTLELGDSALYLCASSLGGRTGNTEAFFGQGTRLTVV.

The chain employs TRBV3-1 (or the pseudogene TRBV3-2) and TRBJ2-3, with D perhaps TRBD2 (6 bases). V was cut by 0 bases and J by 5 bases, with 24 bases left in between. Per the germline V gene, CDR1 is LGHDT and CDR2 is YNNKEL (reference sequence). The CDR3 spans 19 residues. The CDR3 bases are TGTGCCAGCAGCCAAGATACACCGACTAGTGGGCTAAGGGTAGATACGCAGTATTTT. This gives the protein CASSQDTPTSGLRVDTQYF.

This chain uses TRBV6-5 with TRBJ2-1; 11 positions agree with TRBD2. The CDR3 runs to 15 residues. The germline V gene encodes CDR1 MNHEY and CDR2 SVGAGI. With V trimmed by 7 bases and J by 9 bases, 11 bases remained unmatched. DNA for the CDR3: TGTGCCAGCAACCTTCTAGCGGGGGGTACCGGTGAGCAGTTCTTC. Protein: CASNLLAGGTGEQFF.

This clone was found a few times. Other DNA sequences from this sample encode an identical CDR3 as well. The chain has TRBV29-1 and TRBJ1-2; D gene unclear. The germline V and J ends were trimmed by 0 bases and 6 bases, with 2 bases remaining between them. The germline V gene has CDR1 SQVTM and CDR2 ANQGSEA. The CDR3 loop spans 10 amino acids. The chain's CDR3 is CSVEDNGYTF. CDR3 DNA sequence: TGCAGCGTTGAAGATAATGGCTACACCTTC. Supplemented by reference TRBV29-1 and TRBJ1-2, the full variable domain reads SAVISQKPSRDICQRGTSLTIQCQVDSQVTMMFWYRQQPGQSLTLIATANQGSEATYESGFVIDKFPISRPNLTFSTLTVSNMSPEDSSIYLCSVEDNGYTFGSGTRLTVV.

The rearrangement links TRBV9 to TRBJ1-2, with 12 bases aligning to TRBD1. The ends lost 0 bases at V and 5 bases at J; junction bases unmatched: 8. Germline V gene data show CDR1 as SGDLS and CDR2 as YYNGEE. The CDR3 consists of 17 residues. CDR3 amino acids: CASSVVEGQGARYGYTF. CDR3 DNA sequence: TGTGCCAGCAGCGTAGTGGAGGGACAGGGGGCCCGATATGGCTACACCTTC.